Listed here is a single T cell receptor beta chain. The data derive from a study of blood T cell repertoires in COVID-19. The germline gives CDR1 ENHRY, CDR2 SYGVKD. Trimming at V came to 7 bases and at J to 8 bases, leaving 11 bases not matched to a gene. The CDR3 covers 14 residues. This table comes from immunoSEQ multiplex PCR, and its TCRdb copy is limited to in-frame clones, with some not included. The table records about 240,000 clones, approximately 83% of them present only once. V is TRBV10-3 and J is TRBJ2-1; 7 bases fit TRBD2. The clonotype comes from a young man who had recovered from COVID-19. The sample taken for sequencing was peripheral blood. The CDR3 DNA reads as TGTGCCATCAAGGGCGCTAGCGGAGGGCATGAGCAGTTCTTC. Its protein is CAIKGASGGHEQFF.